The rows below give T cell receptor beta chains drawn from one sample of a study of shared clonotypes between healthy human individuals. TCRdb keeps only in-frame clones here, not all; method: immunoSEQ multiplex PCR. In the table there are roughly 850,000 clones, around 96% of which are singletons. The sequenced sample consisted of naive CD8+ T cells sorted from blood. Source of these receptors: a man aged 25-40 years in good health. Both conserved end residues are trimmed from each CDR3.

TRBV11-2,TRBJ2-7,ASTPGGFYEQY
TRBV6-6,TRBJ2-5,ASTTALAGVQETQY
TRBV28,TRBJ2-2,ASSTPGTPGELF
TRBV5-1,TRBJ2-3,ASSGLSTDTQY
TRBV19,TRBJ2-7,ASSRAGDFNEQY
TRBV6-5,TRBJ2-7,ASSSGGEQY
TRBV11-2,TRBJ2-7,ASSPGTEQY
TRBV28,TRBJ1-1,ASSLMRDSNTEAF
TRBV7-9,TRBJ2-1,ATGTSGSSEQF
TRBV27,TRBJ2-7,ATKSGPYEQY
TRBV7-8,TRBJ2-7,ASSAETGGGYEQY
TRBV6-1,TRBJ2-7,ASSEWGGAAYEQY
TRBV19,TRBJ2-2,ASSMVGTGELF
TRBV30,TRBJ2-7,AWSASGSLYEQY
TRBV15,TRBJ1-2,ATEDRGGNYGYT
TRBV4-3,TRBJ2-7,ASSQSIAGSGYEQY
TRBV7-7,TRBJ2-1,ASSLVAGGYNEQF
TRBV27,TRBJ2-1,ASSLSGSPYNEQF
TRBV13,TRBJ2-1,ASSFRGTGHEQF
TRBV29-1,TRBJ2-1,SVATLASGSRDEQF
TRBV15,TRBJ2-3,ATSYGGQGWADTQY
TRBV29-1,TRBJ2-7,SVLLDRGREQY
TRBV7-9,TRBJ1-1,ASSLVLAVAGENTEAF
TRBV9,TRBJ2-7,ASSEGTSGLSSYEQY
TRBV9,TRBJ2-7,ASSGGGTSYEQY